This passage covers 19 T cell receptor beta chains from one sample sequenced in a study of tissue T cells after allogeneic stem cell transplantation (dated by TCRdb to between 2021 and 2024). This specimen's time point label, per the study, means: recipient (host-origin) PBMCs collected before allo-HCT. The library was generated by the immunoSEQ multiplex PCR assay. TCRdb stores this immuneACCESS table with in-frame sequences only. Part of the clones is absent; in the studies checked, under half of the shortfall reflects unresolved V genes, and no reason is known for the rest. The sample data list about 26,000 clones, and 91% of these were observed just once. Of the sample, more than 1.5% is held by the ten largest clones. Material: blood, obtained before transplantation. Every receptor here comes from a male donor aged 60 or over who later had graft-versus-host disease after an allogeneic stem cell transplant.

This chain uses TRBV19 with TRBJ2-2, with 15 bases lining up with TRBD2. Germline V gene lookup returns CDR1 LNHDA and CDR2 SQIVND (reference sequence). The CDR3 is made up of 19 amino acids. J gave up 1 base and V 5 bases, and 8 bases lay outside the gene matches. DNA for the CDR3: TGTGCCAGTAGTGGAGCCGGGGGACTAGCGGGAGGGAACACCGGGGAGCTGTTTTTT. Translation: CASSGAGGLAGGNTGELFF.

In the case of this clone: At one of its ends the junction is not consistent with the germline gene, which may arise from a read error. The CDR3 loop reads CATSRDRVQGAQAF. The CDR3 region has the DNA TGTGCCACCAGCAGAGATCGTGTGCAGGGGGCGCAGGCCTTC. The chain combines TRBV15 with TRBJ1-2, with 8 bases matching TRBD1. Per germline, CDR1 LNHNV and CDR2 YYDKDF (reference sequence). The CDR3 runs to 14 residues.

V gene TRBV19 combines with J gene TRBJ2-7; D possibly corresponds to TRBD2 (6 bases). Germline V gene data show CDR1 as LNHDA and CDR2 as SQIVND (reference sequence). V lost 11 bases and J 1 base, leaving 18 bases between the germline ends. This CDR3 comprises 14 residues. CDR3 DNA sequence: TGTGCCTCCAGTATGGGGAGGAAGTCCTACGAGCAGTACTTC. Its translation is CASSMGRKSYEQYF.

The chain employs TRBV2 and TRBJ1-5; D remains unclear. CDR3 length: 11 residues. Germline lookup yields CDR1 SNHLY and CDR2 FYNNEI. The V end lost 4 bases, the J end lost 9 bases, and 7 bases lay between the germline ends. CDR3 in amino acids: CASSVGGPQHF. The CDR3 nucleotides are TGTGCCAGCAGTGTAGGTGGGCCCCAGCATTTT.

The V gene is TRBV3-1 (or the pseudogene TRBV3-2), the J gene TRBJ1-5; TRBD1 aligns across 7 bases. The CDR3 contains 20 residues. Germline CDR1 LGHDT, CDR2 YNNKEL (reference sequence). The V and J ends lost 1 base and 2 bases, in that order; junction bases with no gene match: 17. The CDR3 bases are TGTGCCAGCAGCCAAGTTCATTGGTCACGGGACAGTATTCGCAATCAGCCCCAGCATTTT. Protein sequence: CASSQVHWSRDSIRNQPQHF.

The CDR3 loop is CASSPSGPIGQYF. In DNA, the CDR3 is TGTGCCAGCAGCCCCTCCGGTCCGATCGGGCAGTACTTC. The chain uses TRBV7-9 and TRBJ2-7; D gene ambiguous. This CDR3 spans 13 amino acids. Per germline, CDR1 SEHNR and CDR2 FQNEAQ (reference sequence). Trimming removed 5 bases from V and 9 bases from J, with 17 bases in between.

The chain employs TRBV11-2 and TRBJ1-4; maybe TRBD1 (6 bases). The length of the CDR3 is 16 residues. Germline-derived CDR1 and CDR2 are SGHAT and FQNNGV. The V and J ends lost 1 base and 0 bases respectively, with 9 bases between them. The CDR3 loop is CASSLVGGSTNEKLFF. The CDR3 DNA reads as TGTGCCAGCAGCTTAGTTGGGGGCTCAACTAATGAAAAACTGTTTTTT.

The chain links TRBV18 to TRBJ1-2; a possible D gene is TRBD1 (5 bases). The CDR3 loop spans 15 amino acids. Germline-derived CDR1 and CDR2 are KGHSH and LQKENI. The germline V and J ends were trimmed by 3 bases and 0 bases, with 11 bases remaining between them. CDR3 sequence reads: CASSPGYRPNYGYTF. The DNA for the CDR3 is TGTGCCAGCTCACCGGGGTACAGGCCTAACTATGGCTACACCTTC. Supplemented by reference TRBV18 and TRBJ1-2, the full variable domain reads NAGVMQNPRHLVRRRGQEARLRCSPMKGHSHVYWYRQLPEEGLKFMVYLQKENIIDESGMPKERFSAEFPKEGPSILRIQQVVRGDSAAYFCASSPGYRPNYGYTFGSGTRLTVV.

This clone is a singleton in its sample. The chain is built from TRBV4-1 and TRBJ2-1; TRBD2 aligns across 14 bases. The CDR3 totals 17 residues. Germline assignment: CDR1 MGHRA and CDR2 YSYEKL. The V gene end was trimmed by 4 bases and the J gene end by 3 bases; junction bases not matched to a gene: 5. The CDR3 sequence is CASSPWTSGGSYNEQFF. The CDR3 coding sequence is TGCGCCAGCAGCCCGTGGACTAGCGGGGGGAGCTACAATGAGCAGTTCTTC.

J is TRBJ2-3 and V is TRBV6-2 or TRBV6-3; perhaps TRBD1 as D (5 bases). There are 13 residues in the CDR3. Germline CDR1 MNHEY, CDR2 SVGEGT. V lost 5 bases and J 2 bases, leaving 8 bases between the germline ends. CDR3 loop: CASSTQVTDTQYF. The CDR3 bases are TGTGCCAGCAGTACACAGGTCACAGATACGCAGTATTTT.

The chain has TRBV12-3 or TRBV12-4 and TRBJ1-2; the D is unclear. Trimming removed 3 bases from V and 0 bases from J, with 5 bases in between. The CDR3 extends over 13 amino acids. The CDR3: CASSFSANYGYTF. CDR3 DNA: TGTGCCAGCAGTTTCTCAGCTAACTATGGCTACACCTTC.

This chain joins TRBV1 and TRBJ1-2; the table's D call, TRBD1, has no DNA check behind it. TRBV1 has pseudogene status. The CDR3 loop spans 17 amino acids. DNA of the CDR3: TGCACCAGCAGCCAACCCCGGCAGGGGCGGAGGTACTATGGCTACACCTTC. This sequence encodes CTSSQPRQGRRYYGYTF.

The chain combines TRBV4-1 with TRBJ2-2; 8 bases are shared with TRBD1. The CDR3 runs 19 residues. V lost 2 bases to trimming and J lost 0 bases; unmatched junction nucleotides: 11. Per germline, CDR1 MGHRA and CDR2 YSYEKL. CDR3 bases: TGCGCCAGCAGCCAACGCGAAGTTACAGGGGGTTCGAACACCGGGGAGCTGTTTTTT. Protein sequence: CASSQREVTGGSNTGELFF.

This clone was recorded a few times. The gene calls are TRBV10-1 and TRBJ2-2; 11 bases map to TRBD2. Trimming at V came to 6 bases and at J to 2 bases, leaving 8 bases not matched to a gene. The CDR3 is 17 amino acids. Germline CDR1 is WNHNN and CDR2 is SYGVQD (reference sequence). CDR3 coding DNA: TGCGCCAGCAGAATACTAGCGGGGGAAGAAAACACCGGGGAGCTGTTTTTT. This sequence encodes CASRILAGEENTGELFF.

For the CDR3, the DNA is TGTGCCAGCAGTCCCGAATCCCGGACTAGCGGGAGTAGCACAGATACGCAGTATTTT. As protein: CASSPESRTSGSSTDTQYF. The chain carries TRBV28 and TRBJ2-3; 13 nucleotides match TRBD2. The V gene end was trimmed by 5 bases and the J gene end by 0 bases; junction bases not matched to a gene: 11. The germline CDR1 and CDR2 sequences are MDHEN and SYDVKM. The CDR3 covers 19 residues. Using reference TRBV28 and TRBJ2-3 for the parts outside the CDR3, the full variable domain is DVKVTQSSRYLVKRTGEKVFLECVQDMDHENMFWYRQDPGLGLRLIYFSYDVKMKEKGDIPEGYSVSREKKERFSLILESASTNQTSMYLCASSPESRTSGSSTDTQYFGPGTRLTVL.

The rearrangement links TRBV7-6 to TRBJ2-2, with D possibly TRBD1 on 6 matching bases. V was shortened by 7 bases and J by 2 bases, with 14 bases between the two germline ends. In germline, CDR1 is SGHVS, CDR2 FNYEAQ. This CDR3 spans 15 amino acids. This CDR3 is CASTTYRANTGELFF. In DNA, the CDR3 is TGTGCCAGCACAACGTACAGGGCCAACACCGGGGAGCTGTTTTTT.

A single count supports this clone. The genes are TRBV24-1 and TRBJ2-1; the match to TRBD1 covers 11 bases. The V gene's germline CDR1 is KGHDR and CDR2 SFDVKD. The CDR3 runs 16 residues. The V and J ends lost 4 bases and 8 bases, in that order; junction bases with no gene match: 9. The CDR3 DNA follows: TGTGCCACCAGTGAACCTGGACAGGGGGCGGGGGATGAGCAGTTCTTC. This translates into CATSEPGQGAGDEQFF.

The CDR3 protein is CASSLARESYNEQFF. CDR3 DNA sequence: TGCGCCAGCAGCTTGGCGAGGGAATCCTACAATGAGCAGTTCTTC. The gene calls are TRBV5-1 and TRBJ2-1, with a tentative D call TRBD2 (5 bases). The CDR3 spans 15 residues. The germline V gene has CDR1 SGHRS and CDR2 YFSETQ. With 0 bases removed from V and 1 base from J, the gap between germline ends came to 8 bases.

CDR3: CASSPPGDRGELFF. In DNA, the CDR3 is TGTGCCAGCTCACCACCGGGGGACCGCGGGGAGCTGTTTTTT. The J gene is TRBJ2-2, the V gene TRBV18, with D possibly called TRBD1 or TRBD2 (5 bases each). CDR1 is KGHSH, CDR2 LQKENI, per germline. V was shortened by 0 bases and J by 7 bases, with 9 bases between the two germline ends. This CDR3 has 14 residues. Drawing the rest from reference TRBV18 and TRBJ2-2, the complete variable domain is NAGVMQNPRHLVRRRGQEARLRCSPMKGHSHVYWYRQLPEEGLKFMVYLQKENIIDESGMPKERFSAEFPKEGPSILRIQQVVRGDSAAYFCASSPPGDRGELFFGEGSRLTVL.